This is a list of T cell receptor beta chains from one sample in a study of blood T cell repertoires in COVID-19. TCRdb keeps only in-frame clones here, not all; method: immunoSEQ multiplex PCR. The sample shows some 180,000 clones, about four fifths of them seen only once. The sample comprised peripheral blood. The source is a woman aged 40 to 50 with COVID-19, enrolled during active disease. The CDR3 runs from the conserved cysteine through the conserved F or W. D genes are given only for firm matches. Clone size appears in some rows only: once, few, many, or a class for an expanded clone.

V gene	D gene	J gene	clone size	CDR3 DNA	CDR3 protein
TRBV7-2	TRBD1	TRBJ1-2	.	TGTGCCAGCAGCTTAGAGGCAGGGGGCTATGGCTACACCTTC	CASSLEAGGYGYTF
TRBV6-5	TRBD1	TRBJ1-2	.	TGTGCCAGCAGTTACCTTAGACAGGGCAATGCTGGCTACACCTTC	CASSYLRQGNAGYTF
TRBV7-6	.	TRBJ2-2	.	TGTGCCAGCAGCTTGGCGGGCGGCACCGGGGAGCTGTTTTTT	CASSLAGGTGELFF
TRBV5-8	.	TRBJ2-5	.	TGTGCCAGCAGCTCCCCCCCCGACAGGCAAGAGACCCAGTACTTC	CASSSPPDRQETQYF
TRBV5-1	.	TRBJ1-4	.	TGCGCCAGCAGCTTGGCCCCATTTGCGGGTGATGAAAAACTGTTTTTT	CASSLAPFAGDEKLFF
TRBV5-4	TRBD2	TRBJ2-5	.	TGTGCCAGCAGCTCTCGTGGGGCGCGGGAGGTAGAGACCCAGTACTTC	CASSSRGAREVETQYF
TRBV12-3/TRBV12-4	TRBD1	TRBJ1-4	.	TGTGCCAGCAGTTTAGGGGACAGGGAAAAACTGTTTTTT	CASSLGDREKLFF
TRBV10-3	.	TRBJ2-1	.	TGTGCCACCCTACACAGCGGTAGCTCCTACAATGAGCAGTTCTTC	CATLHSGSSYNEQFF
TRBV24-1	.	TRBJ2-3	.	TGTGCCACCAGTGATGCTTCCGCGCACCGCACAGATACGCAGTATTTT	CATSDASAHRTDTQYF
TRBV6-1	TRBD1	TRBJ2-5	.	TGTGCCAGCAGTGAGAGGACAGGGAAAGAGACCCAGTACTTC	CASSERTGKETQYF
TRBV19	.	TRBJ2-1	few	TGTGCCAGTAGTTTGGCAGGGGTGTACAATGAGCAGTTCTTC	CASSLAGVYNEQFF
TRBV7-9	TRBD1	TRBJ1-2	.	TGTGCCAGCAGCCAAGGACAGGGCTACGGCTACACCTTC	CASSQGQGYGYTF
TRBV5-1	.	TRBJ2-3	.	TGCGCCAGCAGCTTGCAGGTTACCACAGATACGCAGTATTTT	CASSLQVTTDTQYF
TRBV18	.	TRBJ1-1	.	TGTGCCAGCTCACCAGGGGCGGGAGTGAACACTGAAGCTTTCTTT	CASSPGAGVNTEAFF
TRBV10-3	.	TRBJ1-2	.	TGTGCCATCAGTGAGTCGGTTTTGATAGCTACTTATGGCTACACCTTC	CAISESVLIATYGYTF
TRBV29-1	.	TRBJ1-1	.	TGCAGCGTTGTAAGCATTCTGAACACTGAAGCTTTCTTT	CSVVSILNTEAFF
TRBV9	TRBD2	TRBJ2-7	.	TGTGCCAGCAGCCCCACCCGCGCTAGCGGGAGCGAGCAGTACTTC	CASSPTRASGSEQYF
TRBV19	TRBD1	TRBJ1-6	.	TGTGCCAGTAGTATGGGACAGAGCTCCTATAATTCACCCCTCCACTTT	CASSMGQSSYNSPLHF
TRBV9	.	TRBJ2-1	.	TGTGCCAGCAGCGTAGGTTTTAGCGGAAGCTCCTACAATGAGCAGTTCTTC	CASSVGFSGSSYNEQFF
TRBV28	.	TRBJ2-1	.	TGTGCCACCTCCGGGTCAGGGGCAAGGGGTGAGCAGTTCTTC	CATSGSGARGEQFF
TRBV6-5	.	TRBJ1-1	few	TGTGCCAGCAGTTACTCGAATATCGGTGTTGCTGAAGCTTTCTTT	CASSYSNIGVAEAFF
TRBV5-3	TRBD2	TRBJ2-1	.	TGTGCCAGAAGGCGGGGGGGATACAATGAGCAGTTCTTC	CARRRGGYNEQFF
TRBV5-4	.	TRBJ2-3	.	TGTGCCAGCTTAAGGGGGGGAACAGATACGCAGTATTTT	CASLRGGTDTQYF
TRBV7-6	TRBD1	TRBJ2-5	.	TGTGCCAGCAGCCCCGGGACAGGCGAAGAGACCCAGTACTTC	CASSPGTGEETQYF
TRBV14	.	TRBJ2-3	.	TGTGCCAGCAGCCAAGCATTGAGACACACCACAGATACGCAGTATTTT	CASSQALRHTTDTQYF
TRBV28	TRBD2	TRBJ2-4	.	TGTGCCAGCACCCCAACCCGGACTAGGGGAAACATTCAGTACTTC	CASTPTRTRGNIQYF
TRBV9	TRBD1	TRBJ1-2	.	TGTGCCAGCAGCGCCCACACCACCGGGACAGGGGAAATGAGTGGCTACACCTTC	CASSAHTTGTGEMSGYTF
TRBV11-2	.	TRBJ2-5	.	TGTGCCAGCAGCTCACGACCGTCGGAGGGAGAGACCCAGTACTTC	CASSSRPSEGETQYF
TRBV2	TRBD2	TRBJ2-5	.	TGTGCCAGCGGCGGGAGGCTTAGTGAGACCCAGTACTTC	CASGGRLSETQYF